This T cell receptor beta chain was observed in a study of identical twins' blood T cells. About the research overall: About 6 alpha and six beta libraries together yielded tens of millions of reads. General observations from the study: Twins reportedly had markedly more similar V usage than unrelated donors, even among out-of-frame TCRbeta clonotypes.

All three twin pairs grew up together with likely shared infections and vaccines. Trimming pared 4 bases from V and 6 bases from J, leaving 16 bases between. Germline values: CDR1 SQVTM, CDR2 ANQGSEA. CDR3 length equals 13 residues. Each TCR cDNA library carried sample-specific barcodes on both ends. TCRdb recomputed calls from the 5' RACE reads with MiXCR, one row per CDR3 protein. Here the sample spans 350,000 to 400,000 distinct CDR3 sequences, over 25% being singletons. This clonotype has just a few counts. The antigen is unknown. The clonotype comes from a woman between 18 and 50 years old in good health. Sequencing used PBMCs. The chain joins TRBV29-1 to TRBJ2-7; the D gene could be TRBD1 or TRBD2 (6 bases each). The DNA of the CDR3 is TGCAGCGTTGCTGCCCGGGGGCGAGCCGAGCAGTACTTC. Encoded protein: CSVAARGRAEQYF.